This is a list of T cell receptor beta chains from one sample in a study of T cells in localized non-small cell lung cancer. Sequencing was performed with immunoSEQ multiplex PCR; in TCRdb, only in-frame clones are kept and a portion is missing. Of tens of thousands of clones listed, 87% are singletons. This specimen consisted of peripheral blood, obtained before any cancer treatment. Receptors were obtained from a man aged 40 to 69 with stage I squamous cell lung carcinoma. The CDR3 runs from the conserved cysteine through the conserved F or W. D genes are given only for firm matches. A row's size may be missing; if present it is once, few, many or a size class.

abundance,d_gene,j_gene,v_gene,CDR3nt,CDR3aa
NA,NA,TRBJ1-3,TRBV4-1,TGCGCCAGCAGCCGCCAGCAGGGTGCTCTGACTGGAAACACCATATATTTT,CASSRQQGALTGNTIYF
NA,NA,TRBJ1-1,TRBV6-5,TGTGCCAGCAGTTACTCGGTCAGGAACACTGAAGCTTTCTTT,CASSYSVRNTEAFF
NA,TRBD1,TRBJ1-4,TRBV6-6,TGTGCCAGCAGTCCCACCAAAGGGGGCGGCGAAAAACTGTTTTTT,CASSPTKGGGEKLFF
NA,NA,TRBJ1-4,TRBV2,TGTGCCAGCAGCCACGGGTATTCCCAAATGGAAAAACTGTTTTTT,CASSHGYSQMEKLFF
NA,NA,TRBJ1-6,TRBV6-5,TGTGCCAGCAGCCGACAGGAAAAGGGTAATTCACCCCTCCACTTT,CASSRQEKGNSPLHF
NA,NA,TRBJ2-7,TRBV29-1,TGCAGCGCCACCGGGACCGGAGGGTACGAGCAGTACTTC,CSATGTGGYEQYF
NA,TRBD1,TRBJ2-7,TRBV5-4,TGTGCCAGCAGCTCGCCGGGGACAGGGAGCTCCTACGAGCAGTACTTC,CASSSPGTGSSYEQYF
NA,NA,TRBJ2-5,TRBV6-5,TGTGCCAGCAGTTACCGAGAGACCCAGTACTTC,CASSYRETQYF
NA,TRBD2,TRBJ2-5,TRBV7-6,TGTGCCAGCACCTCAGGGGGACTAGCGGGGATAGAGACCCAGTACTTC,CASTSGGLAGIETQYF
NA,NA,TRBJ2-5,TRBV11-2,TGTGCCAGCAGCTTGATGGGGACCCGTACGGAGACCCAGTACTTC,CASSLMGTRTETQYF
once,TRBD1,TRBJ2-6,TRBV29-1,TGCAGCGTGCTTTCACAGGGGACCTCTGGGGCCAACGTCCTGACTTTC,CSVLSQGTSGANVLTF
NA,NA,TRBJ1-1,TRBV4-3,TGCGCCAGCAGCCAAGATCGGGACACTGAAGCTTTCTTT,CASSQDRDTEAFF
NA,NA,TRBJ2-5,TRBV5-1,TGCGCCAGCAGCTTGATGGAGACCCAGTACTTC,CASSLMETQYF
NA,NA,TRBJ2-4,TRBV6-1,TGTGCCAGCAGTGAGTGGGGGGCCAAAAACATTCAGTACTTC,CASSEWGAKNIQYF
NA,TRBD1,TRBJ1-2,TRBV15,TGTGCCACGGAATCAAGGGGGCGCGGATCCTATGGCTACACCTTC,CATESRGRGSYGYTF
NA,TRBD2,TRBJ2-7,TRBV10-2,TGCGCCAGCAGTGACATAGGCGGGGGTAGCTCCTACGAGCAGTACTTC,CASSDIGGGSSYEQYF
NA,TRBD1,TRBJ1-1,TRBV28,TGTGCCAGCAGTAAACAGGGGTTCACTGAAGCTTTCTTT,CASSKQGFTEAFF
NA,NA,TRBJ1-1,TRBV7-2,TGTGCCAGCAGCCCCGCAGGGTTAGCAGTTTTCTTT,CASSPAGLAVFF
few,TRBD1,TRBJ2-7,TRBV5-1,TGCGCCAGCAGTCCGGGTACGACAGGGGGCTACGAGCAGTACTTC,CASSPGTTGGYEQYF
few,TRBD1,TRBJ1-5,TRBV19,TGTGCCAGTAAAGACAGGGGTCATCAGCCCCAGCATTTT,CASKDRGHQPQHF
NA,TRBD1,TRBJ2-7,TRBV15,TGTGCCACCAGCAGAGATGGGGACAGAAATCACTACGAGCAGTACTTC,CATSRDGDRNHYEQYF
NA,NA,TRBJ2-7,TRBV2,TGTGCCAGTAGTTTAAGGCCGTCCTACGAGCAGTACTTC,CASSLRPSYEQYF
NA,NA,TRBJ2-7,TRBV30,TGTGCCTGGGTGACAGGCTACGAGCAGTACTTC,CAWVTGYEQYF
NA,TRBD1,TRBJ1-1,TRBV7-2,TGTGCCAGCAGCTTAGCTGGACAGGTGAACACTGAAGCTTTCTTT,CASSLAGQVNTEAFF
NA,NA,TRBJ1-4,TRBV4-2,TGTGCCAGCAGCCAAACAAACGGTGGGGGACAAACAAATGAAAAACTGTTTTTT,CASSQTNGGGQTNEKLFF
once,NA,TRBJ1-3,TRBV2,TGTGCCAGCAGTGAATTGAGGGCAGCTCACACCATATATTTT,CASSELRAAHTIYF
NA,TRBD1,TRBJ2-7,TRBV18,TGTGCCAGCTCGGACAAAGGGACAGGGTTTACCTACGAGCAGTACTTC,CASSDKGTGFTYEQYF
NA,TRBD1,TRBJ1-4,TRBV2,TGTGCCAGCAGGGCCGGACAGGGGGCGTATGAAAAACTGTTTTTT,CASRAGQGAYEKLFF
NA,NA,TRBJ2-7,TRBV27,TGTGCCAGCAGTTATGGGGGGAATTCCTACGAGCAGTACTTC,CASSYGGNSYEQYF
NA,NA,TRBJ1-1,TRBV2,TGTGCCAGCAGCGCAAGCTGGAACACTGAAGCTTTCTTT,CASSASWNTEAFF
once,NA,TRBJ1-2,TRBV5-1,TGCGCCAGCAGCTTGGGGGTTTTCTATGGCTACACCTTC,CASSLGVFYGYTF
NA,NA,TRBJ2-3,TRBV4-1,TGCGCCAGCAGCCATTTTCTAAATAGGGAAGGACCAGATACGCAGTATTTT,CASSHFLNREGPDTQYF
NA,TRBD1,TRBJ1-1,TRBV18,TGTGCCAGCTCACCCGAGACAGGGGGCTGGAACACTGAAGCTTTCTTT,CASSPETGGWNTEAFF
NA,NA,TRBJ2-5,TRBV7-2,TGTGCCAGCAGTCGAGACAGGAACGAAGAGACCCAGTACTTC,CASSRDRNEETQYF
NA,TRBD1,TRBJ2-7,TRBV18,TGTGCCAGCTCGGCGGACAGGTCCAAGGAGCAGTACTTC,CASSADRSKEQYF
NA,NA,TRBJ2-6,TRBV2,TGTGCCAGCAGTGAAGCGCTCCCTGGGGCCAACGTCCTGACTTTC,CASSEALPGANVLTF
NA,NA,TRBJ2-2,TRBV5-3,TGTGCCAGAAGCTCCGGGGAGCAGGGAAAGCGTGAGGAGCTGTTTTTT,CARSSGEQGKREELFF
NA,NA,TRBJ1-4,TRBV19,TGTGCCAGTAGTTTTCTAGGACGGAGTCAAATCAATGTAAAACTGTTTTTT,CASSFLGRSQINVKLFF
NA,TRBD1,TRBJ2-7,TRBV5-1,TGCGCCAGCAGCTTAGAGGACAGGGCAGCCTACGAGCAGTACTTC,CASSLEDRAAYEQYF
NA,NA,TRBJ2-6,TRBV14,TGTGCCAGCACAGGGCCCCCTTTGGGGGCCAACGTCCTGACTTTC,CASTGPPLGANVLTF
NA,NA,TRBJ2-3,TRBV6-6,TGTGCCAGCAGCCCAAGCACAGATACGCAGTATTTT,CASSPSTDTQYF
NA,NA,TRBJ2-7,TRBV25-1,TGTGCCAGCAGTCCTTATGGTGGAGTCTACGAGCAGTACTTC,CASSPYGGVYEQYF
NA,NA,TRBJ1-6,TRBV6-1,TGTGCCAGCAGCGACTCACGACTTTCACCCCTCCACTTT,CASSDSRLSPLHF
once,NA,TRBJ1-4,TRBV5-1,TGCGCCAGCACCCCCCGGGGGCCAACTAATGAAAAACTGTTTTTT,CASTPRGPTNEKLFF
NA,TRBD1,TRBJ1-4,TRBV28,TGTGCCAGCAGTTTAAGGGGGCCAACTAATGAAAAACTGTTTTTT,CASSLRGPTNEKLFF
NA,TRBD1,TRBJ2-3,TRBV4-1,TGCGCCAGCAGCGTACGACAGGGAAAAGGCTTGAATACGCAGTATTTT,CASSVRQGKGLNTQYF
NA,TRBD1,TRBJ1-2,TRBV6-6,TGTGCCAGCAGTTACATACAGGGGGCTGAGGGCTACACCTTC,CASSYIQGAEGYTF
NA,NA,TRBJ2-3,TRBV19,TGTGCCAGTAGTATAAGGTGGGGGCCCCGGGTCGCAGATACGCAGTATTTT,CASSIRWGPRVADTQYF
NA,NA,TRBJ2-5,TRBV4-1,TGCGCCAGCAGCCAATGGAGGGCGGAGACCCAGTACTTC,CASSQWRAETQYF
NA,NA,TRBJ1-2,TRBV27,TGTGCCAGCAGTTTAAAGGGCAGGGGTCCGGCTAACTATGGCTACACCTTC,CASSLKGRGPANYGYTF
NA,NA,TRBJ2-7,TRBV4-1,TGCGCCAGCAGCCCAAGAGGCGGGTTAACCTCTAGGGAGCAGTACTTC,CASSPRGGLTSREQYF
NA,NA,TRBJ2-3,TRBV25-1,TGTGCCAGCAGTTTCGGCGGTCCGAGCACAGATACGCAGTATTTT,CASSFGGPSTDTQYF
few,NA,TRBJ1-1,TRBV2,TGTGCCAGCACAGTCCAGATGAACACTGAAGCTTTCTTT,CASTVQMNTEAFF
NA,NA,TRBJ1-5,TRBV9,TGTGCCAGCAGCGTATCGGGACGGAGCAATCAGCCCCAGCATTTT,CASSVSGRSNQPQHF
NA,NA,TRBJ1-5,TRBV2,TGTGCCAGCAGTTTAGGGCAGCCCCAGCATTTT,CASSLGQPQHF
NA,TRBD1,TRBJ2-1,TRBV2,TGTGCCAGCAGAGAGGGGGCCAATGAGCAGTTCTTC,CASREGANEQFF
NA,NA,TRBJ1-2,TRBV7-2,TGTGCCAGCAGCCGCAACGGGCGGGTAGGCTACACCTTC,CASSRNGRVGYTF